This TCR beta chain was found in a study of beta chain features in type 1 diabetes. Findings and caveats of the study: For type 1 diabetes patients, VDJ junctions showed fewer insertions and more deletions. Compared to healthy donors, patients appeared to have naive, central memory and Treg TCRB repertoires that were more alike.

The CDR3 length is 16 residues. V lost 5 bases and J lost 8; bases outside the gene matches: 10. Germline CDR1 and CDR2: SGHTA and FQGTGA. Details on this clone: The antigen remains undetermined.

Expressed TCRB transcripts were sequenced, since all the RNA that had been isolated was reverse transcribed. Clones were read by immunoSEQ multiplex PCR, and TCRdb kept only the in-frame ones, dropping some. The sample has almost 350,000 clones; 6.5% to 10% are singletons. Sequenced: central memory CD4+ T cells from blood. The rearrangement uses TRBV7-3 and TRBJ2-2; 11 positions agree with TRBD2. The TCR sequence derives from a woman between 18 and 29 years old in good health. CDR3 region: CASSTRTSGSIGELFF. For the CDR3, the DNA is TGTGCCAGCAGCACCCGCACTAGCGGGAGTATAGGGGAGCTGTTTTTT. Filled out from reference TRBV7-3 and TRBJ2-2, the complete variable domain reads GAGVSQTPSNKVTEKGKYVELRCDPISGHTALYWYRQSLGQGPEFLIYFQGTGAADDSGLPNDRFFAVRPEGSVSTLKIQRTERGDSAVYLCASSTRTSGSIGELFFGEGSRLTVL.